Detailed here is one T cell receptor (beta chain). The antigen is not known. These data belong to a study of T cell responses to AZD1222 COVID-19 vaccine. Overall study context: The analysis combined second doses at about 4 or about 12 weeks. Overall study results and limits: Reportedly, close to half of spike-specific TCRs are directed against unmutated variant regions. It should be noted that donors were predominantly white British and more often female, and clonal diversity was possibly underestimated.

Here immunoSEQ multiplex PCR was the method, and the copy in TCRdb shows in-frame clones only, minus some. Of around 76,000 clones in the sample, 85% were seen once. Per germline, CDR1 SGHAT and CDR2 FQNNGV. This CDR3 contains 17 residues. The V end lost 4 bases, the J end lost 2 bases, and 21 bases lay between the germline ends. The chain is built from TRBV11-2 and TRBJ2-7, with D unresolved. The receptor was isolated from an adult in good health. Sequences were derived from peripheral blood, sampled on day 0 of AZD1222 vaccination. CDR3 nucleotides: TGTGCCAGCAGCTCTGCAGAGGTGACCCCGAGGCCCTACGAGCAGTACTTC. It translates to CASSSAEVTPRPYEQYF.